This TCR beta chain derives from a study of identical twins. Healthy Caucasian donors formed the entire cohort. This CDR3 spans 13 amino acids. Trimming left V 3 bases short and J 9 bases short, with 12 bases between. This clonotype was observed a few times. TCRdb itself ran the 5' RACE reads through MiXCR, one entry per CDR3 protein. This table has 210,000 or so distinct CDR3 sequences, more than 15% appearing once. This same sample was also taken into another study, of T cells expressing NK-cell markers.

The chain uses TRBV12-3 or TRBV12-4 and TRBJ2-1; no firm D call. The sequence was collected from a woman aged 18-29 years in good health. The sample consisted of CD8+ T cells sorted from blood. This CDR3 is CASSFISPGEQFF. CDR3 DNA sequence: TGTGCCAGCAGTTTTATTTCCCCGGGTGAGCAGTTCTTC.